These 32 T cell receptor beta chains originate from one sample sequenced in a study of T cells in Graves' hyperthyroidism and ophthalmopathy. RNA transcripts served as the template for amplifying TCR beta CDR3 regions. First-round RT-PCR of the TCR CDR3 relied on the HTBI primer set. TCRdb called the multiplex PCR reads again in MiXCR, with one record for every CDR3 protein. The table has some 270,000 distinct CDR3 sequences, about an eighth seen once. Material for sequencing was blood. These receptors originate from a woman aged 30 to 39 with Graves' hyperthyroidism that later progressed to Graves' ophthalmopathy.

There are many counts of this clonotype. This rearrangement joins TRBV28 to TRBJ1-5; tentative D call: TRBD1 (5 bases). CDR1 is MDHEN, CDR2 SYDVKM, per germline. The V and J ends lost 6 bases and 5 bases respectively, with 14 bases between them. The CDR3 covers 14 residues. The CDR3 bases are TGTGCCAGCAGGAGGGGTTCAGGAGATCAGCCCCAGCATTTT. The encoded protein is CASRRGSGDQPQHF.

This clonotype was counted many times. The chain has TRBV20-1 and TRBJ2-1; 10 nucleotides agree with TRBD2. This CDR3 region has 14 residues. Germline trimming cut 6 bases from V and 6 bases from J; bases unmatched to any gene: 8. The germline gives CDR1 DFQATT, CDR2 SNEGSKA (reference sequence). This chain's CDR3 is CSAHTSGIGNEQFF. The CDR3 coding sequence is TGCAGTGCGCATACTAGCGGGATCGGCAATGAGCAGTTCTTC.

In this sample, this clonotype turned up many times. This chain connects TRBV2 to TRBJ2-2; TRBD2 aligns across 8 bases. Trimming at V came to 6 bases and at J to 5 bases, leaving 8 bases not matched to a gene. Per germline, CDR1 SNHLY and CDR2 FYNNEI. The CDR3 length is 15 residues. This CDR3 is CASSLAGPGTGELFF. In DNA form, the CDR3 reads TGTGCCAGCAGCCTAGCGGGTCCGGGAACCGGGGAGCTGTTTTTT. The variable domain in full, with the rest retrieved from reference TRBV2 and TRBJ2-2, is EPEVTQTPSHQVTQMGQEVILRCVPISNHLYFYWYRQILGQKVEFLVSFYNNEISEKSEIFDDQFSVERPDGSNFTLKIRSTKLEDSAMYFCASSLAGPGTGELFFGEGSRLTVL.

This clonotype was observed at least ten times. The chain has TRBV4-3 and TRBJ2-7, with 8 bases aligning to TRBD1. Germline CDR1 and CDR2: LGHNA and YSLEER. V lost 3 bases, J lost 3 bases, and 7 bases stayed unmatched. The CDR3 covers 15 residues. The CDR3 protein is CASSQGTGWNYEQYF. CDR3 in DNA: TGCGCCAGCAGCCAGGGGACAGGTTGGAACTACGAGCAGTACTTC.

In its sample, this clonotype was seen many times. The chain has TRBV18 and TRBJ2-7, with a tentative D call TRBD1 (5 bases). The germline gives CDR1 KGHSH, CDR2 LQKENI. The V end lost 3 bases, the J end lost 3 bases, and 12 bases lay between the germline ends. The CDR3 totals 14 residues. Here the CDR3 reads CASSPRDSLYEQYF. The CDR3 bases are TGTGCCAGCTCACCCCGCGACAGCCTCTACGAGCAGTACTTC.

This clonotype showed up many times. This rearrangement joins TRBV28 to TRBJ2-7; a possible D gene is TRBD2 (6 bases). The CDR3 loop spans 13 amino acids. Germline V CDR1 and CDR2: MDHEN, SYDVKM. The V and J ends lost 8 bases and 2 bases respectively, with 13 bases between them. The CDR3 DNA reads as TGTGCCAGCCCGACTGGAGGGGCCTACGAGCAGTACTTC. The encoded protein is CASPTGGAYEQYF.

This clonotype was recorded at least ten times. The chain employs TRBV27 and TRBJ2-1; D possibly corresponds to TRBD2 (6 bases). V was trimmed by 3 bases and J by 6 bases, leaving 15 bases between them. The V gene's germline CDR1 is MNHEY and CDR2 SMNVEV (reference sequence). This CDR3 has 15 residues. CDR3 DNA: TGTGCCAGCAGTTTCGACTTTGGAGGGTTCAATGAGCAGTTCTTC. It yields the protein CASSFDFGGFNEQFF.

This clonotype has at least ten counts. The CDR3 bases are TGTGCCTGGAGTGATCTCAGGCCCACTGAAGCTTTCTTT. Residues: CAWSDLRPTEAFF. The gene calls are TRBV30 and TRBJ1-1; D unresolved. V dropped 1 base and J dropped 4 bases, with 10 bases sitting between them. Per the germline V gene, CDR1 is GTSNPN and CDR2 is SVGIG (reference sequence). The CDR3 length is 13 residues.

This clonotype was seen ten or more times. J is TRBJ1-3 and V is TRBV18, with D tentatively TRBD1 (5 bases). V was cut by 3 bases and J by 7 bases, with 13 bases left in between. The CDR3 totals 14 residues. The germline V gene encodes CDR1 KGHSH and CDR2 LQKENI. The CDR3 reads CASSPGDPWNTIYF. CDR3 nucleotides: TGTGCCAGCTCACCCGGGGACCCCTGGAACACCATATATTTT.

In this sample, this clonotype turned up many times. V gene TRBV7-2 combines with J gene TRBJ2-7; no clear D gene. This CDR3 comprises 14 residues. Per germline, CDR1 SGHTA and CDR2 FQGNSA. V was clipped by 5 bases and J by 0 bases, with 11 bases between them. The CDR3 DNA reads TGTGCCAGCAGCCACAACCTGGACTCCTACGAGCAGTACTTC. As protein: CASSHNLDSYEQYF.

This chain joins TRBV20-1 and TRBJ2-1; TRBD2 matches at 11 bases. The CDR3 runs 16 residues. V lost 1 base to trimming and J lost 3 bases; unmatched junction nucleotides: 5. The germline CDR1 and CDR2 sequences are DFQATT and SNEGSKA (reference sequence). This chain's CDR3 is CSARGLAGSSYNEQFF. For the CDR3, the DNA is TGCAGTGCTAGAGGACTAGCGGGAAGTAGCTACAATGAGCAGTTCTTC.

The chain recombines TRBV6-2 or TRBV6-3 with TRBJ2-7, with D hard to call. The CDR3 is made up of 13 amino acids. The V gene's germline CDR1 is MNHEY and CDR2 SVGEGT. The V gene lost 2 bases and the J gene lost 5 bases, with 10 bases spanning the gap. The CDR3 sequence is CASSYRWKNEQYF. The DNA of the CDR3 is TGTGCCAGCAGTTACCGGTGGAAAAACGAGCAGTACTTC.

The chain carries TRBV29-1 and TRBJ2-4; D remains unclear. CDR1 is SQVTM, CDR2 ANQGSEA, per germline. CDR3 length equals 12 residues. CDR3 in DNA: TGCGGCGCCCGGGCTGGAGAAAACATTCAGTACTTC. Its protein product is CGARAGENIQYF. The whole variable domain, remainder taken from reference TRBV29-1 and TRBJ2-4, is SAVISQKPSRDICQRGTSLTIQCQVDSQVTMMFWYRQQPGQSLTLIATANQGSEATYESGFVIDKFPISRPNLTFSTLTVSNMSPEDSSIYLCGARAGENIQYFGAGTRLSVL.

This clonotype came up a few times. The chain carries TRBV5-8 and TRBJ2-3; D is unresolved. The CDR3 loop spans 17 amino acids. V was trimmed by 0 bases and J by 3 bases, leaving 17 bases between them. Germline V gene lookup returns CDR1 SGHTS and CDR2 YDEGEE. The CDR3 sequence: CASSLARWPTGTDTQYF. CDR3 DNA: TGTGCCAGCAGCTTGGCGCGATGGCCCACCGGGACAGATACGCAGTATTTT.

This clonotype has ten or more counts. The chain links TRBV7-9 to TRBJ2-5; D uncertain. The CDR3 has 13 residues. CDR1 and CDR2 from the germline V gene are SEHNR and FQNEAQ (reference sequence). Trimming removed 3 bases at V and 2 bases at J, with 7 bases between. This chain's CDR3 is CASSLTVQETQYF. Here the CDR3 DNA reads TGTGCCAGCAGCTTGACGGTTCAAGAGACCCAGTACTTC.

In its sample, this clonotype was seen many times. The rearrangement joins TRBV18 to TRBJ1-3; tentatively, D is TRBD1 (5 bases). The CDR3 loop spans 17 amino acids. Trimming left V 1 base short and J 2 bases short, with 15 bases between. From germline, CDR1 is KGHSH and CDR2 LQKENI. The CDR3 spells CASSPRPQANPGNTIYF. The CDR3 DNA is TGTGCCAGCTCACCACGCCCACAGGCGAACCCTGGAAACACCATATATTTT.

This clonotype was found many times. The rearrangement joins TRBV7-2 to TRBJ2-5, with D perhaps given as TRBD1 or TRBD2 (6 bases each). Deletions cut 11 bases from V and 4 bases from J, with 20 bases between. The CDR3 has 14 residues. Germline V gene sequence: CDR1 SGHTA, CDR2 FQGNSA. CDR3 nucleotide sequence: TGTGCCTCCGGAGGGGGGTCAGGTGGAGAGACCCAGTACTTC. Protein: CASGGGSGGETQYF.

This clonotype was recorded a few times. The chain recombines TRBV12-3 or TRBV12-4 with TRBJ2-2; unclear D gene. The length of the CDR3 is 12 residues. Trimming stripped 11 bases from V and 1 base from J, with 8 bases between. The CDR3 DNA sequence: TGTGCCGAGATAAGGAACACCGGGGAGCTGTTTTTT. Translating gives CAEIRNTGELFF.

This clonotype was recorded a few times. This rearrangement joins TRBV4-3 to TRBJ1-2; the D gene is possibly TRBD1 (6 bases). CDR1 is LGHNA, CDR2 YSLEER, per germline. V lost 2 bases and J lost 2, with 9 bases in between. The CDR3 runs to 14 residues. The CDR3 region has the DNA TGCGCCAGCAGCCAACAAAGGGGGAACTATGGCTACACCTTC. This encodes CASSQQRGNYGYTF.

This clonotype was detected ten times or more. The V gene is TRBV10-3, the J gene TRBJ2-2, with 11 bases that match TRBD2. This CDR3 has 17 amino acids. Trimming cost V 3 bases and J 5 bases; bases outside gene matches: 8. Germline V gene data show CDR1 as ENHRY and CDR2 as SYGVKD. DNA of the CDR3: TGTGCCATCAGTGACCTAGCGGGAGGCCGAGATACCGGGGAGCTGTTTTTT. This sequence encodes CAISDLAGGRDTGELFF.

The chain has TRBV4-1 and TRBJ2-7, with 7 bases matching TRBD1. The CDR3 runs 16 residues. V trimming: 3 bases; J trimming: 0 bases; junction bases outside the gene matches: 8. The germline V gene has CDR1 MGHRA and CDR2 YSYEKL. The CDR3 nucleotides read TGCGCCAGCAGCCACCTGGGACAGAAAAACTCCTACGAGCAGTACTTC. Translation gives CASSHLGQKNSYEQYF.

In its sample, this clonotype was seen many times. This chain joins TRBV7-3 and TRBJ1-4; 9 nucleotides agree with TRBD1. J was trimmed by 7 bases and V by 10 bases; bases with no gene match: 10. Germline V gene sequence: CDR1 SGHTA, CDR2 FQGTGA. This CDR3 has 14 amino acids. CDR3 residues: CATTPGQGTEKLFF. For the CDR3, the DNA is TGTGCCACCACACCGGGACAGGGTACTGAAAAACTGTTTTTT. The whole variable domain, remainder taken from reference TRBV7-3 and TRBJ1-4, is GAGVSQTPSNKVTEKGKYVELRCDPISGHTALYWYRQSLGQGPEFLIYFQGTGAADDSGLPNDRFFAVRPEGSVSTLKIQRTERGDSAVYLCATTPGQGTEKLFFGSGTQLSVL.

CDR3 protein: CASSQEWTPGGTETQYF. CDR3 bases: TGCGCCAGCAGCCAAGAATGGACGCCCGGAGGTACGGAGACCCAGTACTTC. V is TRBV4-3 and J is TRBJ2-5, with D maybe TRBD2 (5 bases). The CDR3 is 17 residues long. Germline V gene sequence: CDR1 LGHNA, CDR2 YSLEER. V was shortened by 0 bases and J by 5 bases, with 19 bases between the two germline ends.

This clonotype occurred many times. The V gene is TRBV5-1, the J gene TRBJ2-1; 10 bases match TRBD2. V dropped 0 bases and J dropped 11; count of bases not matched to a gene: 17. This CDR3 region has 18 residues. CDR1 SGHRS and CDR2 YFSETQ come from the germline V gene. The CDR3 protein is CASSLEDRVGLANRQQFF. The CDR3 DNA is TGCGCCAGCAGCTTGGAAGATCGGGTGGGACTAGCGAACAGGCAGCAGTTCTTC.

Turning to this clonotype: Possible read error: a much larger clone is one base away. The chain has TRBV4-2 and TRBJ1-1; D not certain. V lost 5 bases and J 3 bases, leaving 13 bases between the germline ends. The CDR3 is 14 amino acids. Germline V CDR1 and CDR2: LGHNA, YNFKEQ. The CDR3 reads CASSSLEVDTEAFF. The CDR3 DNA follows: TGTGCCAGCAGCTCCCTTGAAGTGGACACTGAAGCTTTCTTT.

In its sample, this clonotype was seen many times. The chain carries TRBV27 and TRBJ1-2, with 9 nucleotides matching TRBD1. This CDR3 contains 15 residues. V lost 6 bases to trimming and J lost 2 bases; unmatched junction nucleotides: 7. Looked up from germline, CDR1 is MNHEY and CDR2 is SMNVEV (reference sequence). CDR3 in amino acids: CASRPPGTGNYGYTF. The CDR3 nucleotides are TGTGCCAGCAGACCGCCCGGGACAGGGAACTATGGCTACACCTTC.

There are many counts of this clonotype. J is TRBJ1-2 and V is TRBV7-2; no clear D. The V and J ends lost 2 bases and 4 bases respectively, with 14 bases between them. The CDR3 has 15 amino acids. Germline V gene data show CDR1 as SGHTA and CDR2 as FQGNSA. The DNA of the CDR3 is TGTGCCAGCAGCTTAATAGACGGGTGGGGCTATGGCTACACCTTC. Translation: CASSLIDGWGYGYTF.

This clonotype was seen ten or more times. J is TRBJ2-1 and V is TRBV27; TRBD2 aligns across 7 bases. Germline V gene data show CDR1 as MNHEY and CDR2 as SMNVEV (reference sequence). The junction had 3 bases not matched to a gene; V was cut back by 5 bases and J by 2 bases. The CDR3 consists of 14 residues. CDR3 nucleotide sequence: TGTGCCAGCAGTACTGGGACTACCTACAATGAGCAGTTCTTC. Translation: CASSTGTTYNEQFF.

There are many counts of this clonotype. The chain recombines TRBV28 with TRBJ1-4, with D tentatively TRBD1 (6 bases). Germline V CDR1 and CDR2: MDHEN, SYDVKM. The CDR3 consists of 14 residues. Trimming left V 3 bases short and J 7 bases short, with 12 bases between. CDR3 loop: CASSFRQGSEKLFF. The DNA of the CDR3 is TGTGCCAGCAGTTTCAGGCAGGGGTCTGAAAAACTGTTTTTT.

This clonotype was seen many times. The chain has TRBV7-9 and TRBJ2-7; D is unclear. The CDR3 totals 12 residues. Germline values: CDR1 SEHNR, CDR2 FQNEAQ (reference sequence). V was pared by 4 bases and J by 3 bases, with 7 bases between. The CDR3 DNA reads as TGTGCCAGCAGCTCCCCCGGCTACGAGCAGTACTTC. It codes for CASSSPGYEQYF.

This clonotype occurred many times. V is TRBV28 and J is TRBJ2-1, with D possibly TRBD1 on 5 matching bases. The CDR3 spans 15 residues. The V end lost 2 bases, the J end lost 5 bases, and 13 bases lay between the germline ends. Germline V lookup: CDR1 MDHEN, CDR2 SYDVKM. In DNA form, the CDR3 reads TGTGCCAGCAGTTTAGGGCTTCAAGGGGACAATGAGCAGTTCTTC. Its protein is CASSLGLQGDNEQFF.

This clonotype has ten or more counts. V and J are TRBV25-1 and TRBJ1-1, with TRBD1 matching over 12 bases. Trimming removed 6 bases from V and 11 bases from J; junction bases left unmatched: 10. The CDR3 covers 14 residues. Germline CDR1 MGHDK, CDR2 SYGVNS. The CDR3: CASRGQGASWKAFF. CDR3 sequence (DNA): TGTGCCAGCAGGGGACAGGGGGCTTCCTGGAAGGCTTTCTTT. Using reference TRBV25-1 and TRBJ1-1 for the parts outside the CDR3, the full variable domain is EADIYQTPRYLVIGTGKKITLECSQTMGHDKMYWYQQDPGMELHLIHYSYGVNSTEKGDLSSESTVSRIRTEHFPLTLESARPSHTSQYLCASRGQGASWKAFFGQGTRLTVV.